The following is a T cell receptor (beta chain) sequence with its context. Its antigen is undetermined. Vbeta (60) and Jbeta (13) primers were used in the PCR. Generated by immunoSEQ multiplex PCR, the TCRdb table keeps only in-frame clones and is missing some. The table has about 180,000 clones, around 83% seen once. The CDR3 sequence is 15 residues long. V dropped 7 bases and J dropped 4; count of bases not matched to a gene: 10. Germline CDR1 reads MDHEN; CDR2 reads SYDVKM. The data are from a study of cytomegalovirus exposure and HLA in healthy donors. The study, taken as a whole, reports: Later on, an analysis showed TCR association rates differing by HLA locus, with DRB1 the most and HLA-C the fewest. Most sequenced TCRs were rare (though some public TCRs occurred in many donors).

The V and J genes are TRBV28 and TRBJ2-7; TRBD2 matches at 10 bases. The sequence was obtained from a girl between 2 and 10 years old in good health and CMV-seropositive. The sequenced material came from PBMCs. The CDR3 spells CASTNYGAGGYEQYF. The DNA of the CDR3 is TGTGCCAGCACTAATTATGGAGCGGGGGGGTACGAGCAGTACTTC.